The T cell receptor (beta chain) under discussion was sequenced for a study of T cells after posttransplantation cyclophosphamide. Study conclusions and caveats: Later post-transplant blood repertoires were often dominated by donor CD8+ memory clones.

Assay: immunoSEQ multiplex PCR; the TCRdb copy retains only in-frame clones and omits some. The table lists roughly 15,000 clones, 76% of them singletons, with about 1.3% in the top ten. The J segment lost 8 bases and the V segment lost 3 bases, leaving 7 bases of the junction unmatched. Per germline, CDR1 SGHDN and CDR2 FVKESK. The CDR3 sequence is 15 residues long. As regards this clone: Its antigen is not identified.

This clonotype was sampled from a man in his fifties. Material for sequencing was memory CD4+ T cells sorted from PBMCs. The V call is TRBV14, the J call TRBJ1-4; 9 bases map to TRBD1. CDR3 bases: TGTGCCAGCAGCCAGTACCGGGACAGGGTGGAAAAACTGTTTTTT. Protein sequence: CASSQYRDRVEKLFF.